This TCR beta chain stems from a study of blood T cell repertoires in COVID-19. Measured with immunoSEQ multiplex PCR; TCRdb has only the in-frame clones, and not every one. The data show about 180,000 clones, 80% seen once. The receptor comes from an older man with active or convalescent COVID-19. The material sequenced was peripheral blood.

DNA for the CDR3: TGTGCCAGCAGTGGAGCCCTTACAGGGGTTGGGGGCTACACCTTC. Translating it yields CASSGALTGVGGYTF. V is TRBV2 and J is TRBJ1-2, with 7 bases that match TRBD1. Trimming cost V 4 bases and J 8 bases; bases outside gene matches: 13. The CDR3 covers 15 residues. Per the germline V gene, CDR1 is SNHLY and CDR2 is FYNNEI.